Each of the 7 T cell receptor beta chains below was sequenced from the same sample in a study of HIV-infected patients and healthy controls. The repertoire came from unfractionated whole blood and reflected all unsorted peripheral T cells. Reverse transcription used approximately 500 ng RNA and constant-region primers for alpha and beta. Alpha and beta chain libraries were made separately by chain-specific third strand synthesis with multiplexing indices. A single record per CDR3 protein comes from TCRdb applying MiXCR to the 5' RACE reads. The sample lists more than 9,500 distinct CDR3 sequences; roughly 7% were seen once. Sequenced here: blood, sampled before antiretroviral therapy. These receptors were collected from an adult with HIV infection.

V is TRBV11-1 and J is TRBJ1-2, with D uncertain. This CDR3 has 15 amino acids. The germline V gene encodes CDR1 SGHAT and CDR2 FQDESV (reference sequence). V dropped 5 bases and J dropped 4 bases, with 17 bases sitting between them. Here the CDR3 reads CASSPDEVYGYGYTF. The CDR3 nucleotides read TGTGCCAGCAGCCCAGACGAGGTCTATGGCTATGGCTACACCTTC. Based on the CDR3 plus reference TRBV11-1 and TRBJ1-2, the full variable domain is EAEVAQSPRYKITEKSQAVAFWCDPISGHATLYWYRQILGQGPELLVQFQDESVVDDSQLPKDRFSAERLKGVDSTLKIQPAELGDSAMYLCASSPDEVYGYGYTFGSGTRLTVV.

This clonotype was counted ten times or more. The chain carries TRBV5-1 and TRBJ2-7, with D maybe TRBD2 (6 bases). The germline V gene encodes CDR1 SGHRS and CDR2 YFSETQ. The CDR3 is 14 residues long. The V gene lost 0 bases and the J gene lost 3 bases, with 10 bases spanning the gap. CDR3 residues: CASSLVAGSYEQYF. The CDR3 coding sequence is TGCGCCAGCAGCTTGGTCGCCGGGAGCTACGAGCAGTACTTC. The full variable domain, completed using reference TRBV5-1 and TRBJ2-7, is KAGVTQTPRYLIKTRGQQVTLSCSPISGHRSVSWYQQTPGQGLQFLFEYFSETQRNKGNFPGRFSGRQFSNSRSEMNVSTLELGDSALYLCASSLVAGSYEQYFGPGTRLTVT.

This clonotype was counted ten times or more. The genes are TRBV5-6 and TRBJ2-3; D is ambiguous. Trimming stripped 3 bases from V and 0 bases from J, with 8 bases between. This CDR3 is 14 amino acids long. CDR1 and CDR2 (germline): SGHDT, YYEEEE. The CDR3: CASSWGLSTDTQYF. The DNA for the CDR3 is TGTGCCAGCAGCTGGGGATTAAGCACAGATACGCAGTATTTT.

This clonotype was counted at least ten times. The chain recombines TRBV12-3 or TRBV12-4 with TRBJ2-3, with D unresolved. The CDR3 sequence is 11 residues long. Trimming removed 2 bases from V and 12 bases from J, with 9 bases in between. The CDR3 DNA reads as TGTGCCAGCAGTTTATTACAGTTCCAGTATTTT. It translates to CASSLLQFQYF.

This clonotype was observed at least ten times. This chain links TRBV7-3 with TRBJ2-3; the D is unclear. The CDR3 contains 14 residues. Germline CDR1 reads SGHTA; CDR2 reads FQGTGA. Trimming removed 1 base from V and 4 bases from J, with 9 bases in between. CDR3 in amino acids: CASSLNYRADTQYF. CDR3 nucleotides: TGTGCCAGCAGCTTAAACTATCGGGCAGATACGCAGTATTTT.

This clonotype has only a few counts. The CDR3 loop is CSARSQGPNYGYTF. The CDR3 nucleotides are TGCAGTGCTCGGTCACAGGGCCCTAACTATGGCTACACCTTC. The chain joins TRBV20-1 to TRBJ1-2, with D possibly matching TRBD1 (6 bases). There are 14 residues in the CDR3. Germline assignment: CDR1 DFQATT and CDR2 SNEGSKA (reference sequence). V was pared by 5 bases and J by 0 bases, with 13 bases between.

This clonotype has ten or more counts. The CDR3 DNA sequence: TGTGCCAGCAGTGAACTCGACCAACAAGAGACCCAGTACTTC. Amino acid sequence: CASSELDQQETQYF. This chain joins TRBV6-1 and TRBJ2-5, with D unclear. The CDR3 consists of 14 residues. The germline V and J ends were trimmed by 2 bases and 2 bases, with 9 bases remaining between them. Germline V lookup: CDR1 MNHNS, CDR2 SASEGT.